What follows are 21 T cell receptor beta chains derived from one specimen sequenced in a study of CD8+ T cells in alopecia areata. Extraction of RNA preceded its reverse transcription into cDNA, which served as the sequencing template. Assay: immunoSEQ multiplex PCR; the TCRdb copy retains only in-frame clones and omits some. This sample has under 150,000 clones, with roughly 60% found just once. Sequenced material: CD8+ T cells sorted from blood. All receptors derive from a human donor in good health.

On this clone: The junction and the germline gene differ at one end; a read error may be behind it. V is TRBV7-7 and J is TRBJ2-5, with 7 nucleotides matching TRBD1. The CDR3 is made up of 15 amino acids. Looked up from germline, CDR1 is SSHAT and CDR2 is FNYEAQ (reference sequence). The chain's CDR3 is CASSEETGSGETQYF. In DNA form, the CDR3 reads TGTGCTAGCAGCGAAGAGACAGGGTCGGGTGAGACCCAGTACTTC.

This clone was observed a few times. This chain links TRBV5-1 with TRBJ1-2, with D possibly matching TRBD1 (5 bases). From germline, CDR1 is SGHRS and CDR2 YFSETQ. The length of the CDR3 is 14 residues. V lost 3 bases and J lost 4, with 13 bases in between. Here the CDR3 reads CASSSNPGPYGYTF. DNA of the CDR3: TGCGCCAGCAGCTCCAACCCAGGGCCCTATGGCTACACCTTC.

The chain recombines TRBV9 with TRBJ2-2; 8 bases are shared with TRBD2. The J segment lost 1 base and the V segment lost 1 base, leaving 3 bases of the junction unmatched. The CDR3 is made up of 16 amino acids. Germline CDR1 reads SGDLS; CDR2 reads YYNGEE. CDR3 amino acids: CASSVRSGKNTGELFF. CDR3 nucleotide sequence: TGTGCCAGCAGCGTACGTAGCGGGAAGAACACCGGGGAGCTGTTTTTT.

The chain joins TRBV20-1 to TRBJ2-5, with D perhaps matching TRBD2 (5 bases). CDR1 DFQATT and CDR2 SNEGSKA come from the germline V gene (reference sequence). The length of the CDR3 is 11 residues. V was clipped by 5 bases and J by 3 bases, with 7 bases between them. CDR3 protein: CSAEREETQYF. CDR3 DNA: TGCAGTGCTGAGAGGGAAGAGACCCAGTACTTC.

The chain couples TRBV4-1 to TRBJ2-7; D might be TRBD1 (5 bases). The germline CDR1 and CDR2 sequences are MGHRA and YSYEKL. The ends were cut back, 4 bases at V and 2 bases at J, with 18 bases in the middle. CDR3 size: 16 residues. The CDR3 region has the DNA TGCGCCAGCAGCCCACTTGTTTGGCCAGGGCCCTACGAGCAGTACTTC. As protein: CASSPLVWPGPYEQYF.

CDR3 region: CASSSSIPADTQYF. The CDR3 DNA reads as TGTGCCAGCAGTTCATCAATACCGGCAGATACGCAGTATTTT. This chain joins TRBV6-5 and TRBJ2-3; D unclear. V lost 4 bases, J lost 4 bases, and 12 bases lay in between. The CDR3 loop spans 14 amino acids. In germline, CDR1 is MNHEY, CDR2 SVGAGI.

The V gene is TRBV29-1, the J gene TRBJ2-5; tentatively, D is TRBD1 (5 bases). The CDR3 length is 12 residues. Germline-derived CDR1 and CDR2 are SQVTM and ANQGSEA. V was clipped by 7 bases and J by 5 bases, with 14 bases between them. CDR3 loop: CSALQAVETQYF. The CDR3 DNA is TGCAGCGCGTTACAGGCGGTGGAGACCCAGTACTTC.

The chain is built from TRBV29-1 and TRBJ1-2, with D maybe TRBD1 (6 bases). The V end lost 7 bases, the J end lost 6 bases, and 18 bases lay between the germline ends. CDR1 is SQVTM, CDR2 ANQGSEA, per germline. This CDR3 is built from 13 residues. Here the CDR3 DNA reads TGCAGCGGTGGTTTGGGGGCCAGGGATGGCTACACCTTC. Amino acid sequence: CSGGLGARDGYTF.

The chain links TRBV4-1 to TRBJ1-1, with 8 positions matching TRBD1. CDR1 is MGHRA, CDR2 YSYEKL, per germline. Trimming at V came to 3 bases and at J to 5 bases, leaving 5 bases not matched to a gene. The CDR3 spans 14 residues. CDR3 DNA sequence: TGCGCCAGCAGCCACCGCACAGGGGGGACTGAAGCTTTCTTT. It encodes CASSHRTGGTEAFF.

The rearrangement joins TRBV28 to TRBJ2-7; maybe TRBD1 (6 bases). CDR3 length equals 15 residues. The germline V and J ends were trimmed by 6 bases and 2 bases, with 17 bases remaining between them. Germline loops: CDR1 MDHEN, CDR2 SYDVKM. CDR3 nucleotides: TGTGCCAGCAGCAAGGGACACCAATCACCCTACGAGCAGTACTTC. It specifies CASSKGHQSPYEQYF.

Written as DNA, the CDR3 is TGTGCCAGTAGTTTCGGACAGGGGGCTCGAGAGCAGTTCTTC. Translating gives CASSFGQGAREQFF. The gene calls are TRBV19 and TRBJ2-1, with TRBD1 matching 11 bases. The germline V gene encodes CDR1 LNHDA and CDR2 SQIVND (reference sequence). The CDR3 runs 14 residues. Unmatched junction bases numbered 7, after V lost 5 bases and J lost 10 bases. Filled out from reference TRBV19 and TRBJ2-1, the complete variable domain reads DGGITQSPKYLFRKEGQNVTLSCEQNLNHDAMYWYRQDPGQGLRLIYYSQIVNDFQKGDIAEGYSVSREKKESFPLTVTSAQKNPTAFYLCASSFGQGAREQFFGPGTRLTVL.

In its sample, this clone was seen a few times. The J gene is TRBJ2-5, the V gene TRBV6-6; 7 bases are shared with TRBD2. This CDR3 is built from 16 residues. Trimming took 4 bases from V and 5 from J; bases not matched to a gene: 13. The V gene's germline CDR1 is MNHNY and CDR2 SVGAGI (reference sequence). The CDR3 sequence is CASSSLGLEGVETQYF. The CDR3 DNA follows: TGTGCCAGCAGTTCCTTAGGACTAGAAGGCGTTGAGACCCAGTACTTC.

By sample share, this clone is medium-sized. J is TRBJ2-7 and V is TRBV2; D unresolved. Germline values: CDR1 SNHLY, CDR2 FYNNEI. V gave up 3 bases and J gave up 3 bases, with 9 bases separating them. This CDR3 has 13 amino acids. For the CDR3, the DNA is TGTGCCAGCAGTGAGGCCAACCTCTACGAGCAGTACTTC. Residues: CASSEANLYEQYF.

This rearrangement joins TRBV6-1 to TRBJ2-4; tentative D call: TRBD1 (6 bases). The CDR3 contains 15 residues. V lost 5 bases and J 12 bases, leaving 23 bases between the germline ends. Germline loops: CDR1 MNHNS, CDR2 SASEGT. In DNA, the CDR3 is TGTGCCAGCAGTCCCTGGATGGCAGGGGCCGAACCTCAGTACTTC. Its protein is CASSPWMAGAEPQYF.

The rearrangement joins TRBV14 to TRBJ2-4, with D possibly being TRBD2 (5 bases). The CDR3 length is 14 residues. The V end lost 4 bases, the J end lost 2 bases, and 9 bases lay between the germline ends. Germline lookup yields CDR1 SGHDN and CDR2 FVKESK. The CDR3 reads CASSPTSSKNIQYF. Here the CDR3 DNA reads TGTGCCAGCAGCCCAACTAGTTCCAAAAACATTCAGTACTTC.

The chain couples TRBV7-6 to TRBJ2-7, with D possibly being TRBD1 (5 bases). The CDR3 totals 15 residues. The germline CDR1 and CDR2 sequences are SGHVS and FNYEAQ. With 1 base removed from V and 6 bases from J, the gap between germline ends came to 16 bases. The CDR3 region has the DNA TGTGCCAGCAGCTTAGGCAGGGAAGTAGAAGGCGAGCAGTACTTC. Translating gives CASSLGREVEGEQYF. Looking up the rest from reference TRBV7-6 and TRBJ2-7 gives the full variable domain: GAGVSQSPRYKVTKRGQDVALRCDPISGHVSLYWYRQALGQGPEFLTYFNYEAQQDKSGLPNDRFSAERPEGSISTLTIQRTEQRDSAMYRCASSLGREVEGEQYFGPGTRLTVT.

The V gene is TRBV4-1, the J gene TRBJ1-1; D gene ambiguous. Germline CDR1 is MGHRA and CDR2 is YSYEKL. CDR3 length: 11 amino acids. The V end was cut by 3 bases, the J end by 8 bases, with 7 bases between. CDR3 sequence (DNA): TGCGCCAGCAGCCATGCCCGGGAAGCTTTCTTT. This encodes CASSHAREAFF.

V and J are TRBV27 and TRBJ2-1; 9 bases align to TRBD2. The germline V gene encodes CDR1 MNHEY and CDR2 SMNVEV (reference sequence). This CDR3 is built from 13 residues. Trimming cost V 6 bases and J 8 bases; bases outside gene matches: 5. The CDR3 reads CASRVAGAHEQFF. In DNA form, the CDR3 reads TGTGCCAGCAGGGTAGCGGGAGCCCATGAGCAGTTCTTC.

This clone was found a few times. The V call is TRBV5-4, the J call TRBJ2-7; D gene unclear. Trimming removed 4 bases from V and 5 bases from J, with 13 bases in between. The V gene's germline CDR1 is SGHNT and CDR2 YYREEE (reference sequence). The CDR3 runs 13 residues. The CDR3 loop reads CASSPGRADEQYF. CDR3 nucleotides: TGTGCCAGCAGCCCGGGCCGAGCCGACGAGCAGTACTTC.

The chain recombines TRBV9 with TRBJ2-5; TRBD1 might be the D (6 bases). The germline V and J ends were trimmed by 4 bases and 5 bases, with 15 bases remaining between them. This CDR3 is 14 amino acids long. Germline assignment: CDR1 SGDLS and CDR2 YYNGEE. The CDR3 sequence: CASSPQGIMETQYF. DNA for the CDR3: TGTGCCAGCAGCCCTCAGGGGATAATGGAGACCCAGTACTTC.

This clone occurred a few times. V usage is TRBV7-9 and J usage is TRBJ2-5, with 9 bases that match TRBD1. Germline V gene data show CDR1 as SEHNR and CDR2 as FQNEAQ (reference sequence). This CDR3 spans 17 amino acids. J gave up 4 bases and V 4 bases, and 13 bases lay outside the gene matches. CDR3 DNA: TGTGCCAGCAGCTACATTAACCGGGACAGGGTTGCAGAGACCCAGTACTTC. Its protein product is CASSYINRDRVAETQYF.